The T cell receptor (beta chain) under discussion was sequenced for a study of neurological immune-mediated disorders. Study overall: Relapsing-remitting disease affected some 31, and secondary progressive 3, of 34 multiple sclerosis patients.

Whole-study results and caveats: The study found the most TCR clonal expansion in HTLV-1-associated myelopathy and the least in multiple sclerosis, below healthy controls.

This clonotype turned up a few times. Its antigen is unknown. The cDNA was synthesized by means of template-switch 5'RACE, which was carried out with 10-nucleotide random UMIs. A single run covered 15-18 subjects with over 200 million TCR-beta sequences. Each CDR3 protein gets one entry after TCRdb re-called the 5' RACE reads with MiXCR. The sample has 66,000 or so distinct CDR3 sequences; 5.2% are singletons. The specimen sequenced was PBMCs. This clonotype was obtained from a woman under 40 with multiple sclerosis.

CDR3 bases: TGCAGTGCCGACCGAGGGGGCTCGGGGAACACTGAAGCTTTCTTT. Translated: CSADRGGSGNTEAFF. The chain uses TRBV20-1 and TRBJ1-1, with 7 bases identical to TRBD1. The germline CDR1 and CDR2 sequences are DFQATT and SNEGSKA (reference sequence). The CDR3 extends over 15 amino acids. The V and J ends lost 6 bases and 1 base, in that order; junction bases with no gene match: 11.